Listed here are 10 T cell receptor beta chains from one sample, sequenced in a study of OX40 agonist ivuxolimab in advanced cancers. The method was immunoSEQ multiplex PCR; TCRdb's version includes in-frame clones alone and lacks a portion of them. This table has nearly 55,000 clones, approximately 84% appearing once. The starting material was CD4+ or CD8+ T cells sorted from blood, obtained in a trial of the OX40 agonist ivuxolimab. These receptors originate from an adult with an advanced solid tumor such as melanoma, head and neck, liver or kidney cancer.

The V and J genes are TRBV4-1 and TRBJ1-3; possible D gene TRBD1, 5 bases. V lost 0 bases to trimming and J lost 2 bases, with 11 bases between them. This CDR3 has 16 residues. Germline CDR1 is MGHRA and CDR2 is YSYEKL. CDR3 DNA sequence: TGCGCCAGCAGCCAAGATAGGGGCCCCACTGGAAACACCATATATTTT. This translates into CASSQDRGPTGNTIYF.

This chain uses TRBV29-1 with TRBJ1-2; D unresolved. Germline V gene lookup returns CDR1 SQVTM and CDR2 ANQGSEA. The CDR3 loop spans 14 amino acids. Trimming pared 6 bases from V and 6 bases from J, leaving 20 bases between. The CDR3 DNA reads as TGCAGCGTAACAGAGATCGGACGGGTCGATGGCTACACCTTC. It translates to CSVTEIGRVDGYTF.

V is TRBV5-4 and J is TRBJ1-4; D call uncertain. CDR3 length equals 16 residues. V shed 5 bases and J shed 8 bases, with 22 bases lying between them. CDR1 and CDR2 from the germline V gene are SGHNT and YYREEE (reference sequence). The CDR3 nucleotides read TGTGCCAGCAGTTCCCGGACGTCACGGGCCGAAGAAAAACTGTTTTTT. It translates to CASSSRTSRAEEKLFF.

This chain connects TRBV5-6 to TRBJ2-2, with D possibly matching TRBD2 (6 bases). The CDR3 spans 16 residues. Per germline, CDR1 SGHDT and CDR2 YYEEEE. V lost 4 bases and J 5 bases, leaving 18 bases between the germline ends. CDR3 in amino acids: CASSGTSGLETGELFF. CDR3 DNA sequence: TGTGCCAGCAGCGGGACGAGCGGGCTCGAGACCGGGGAGCTGTTTTTT.

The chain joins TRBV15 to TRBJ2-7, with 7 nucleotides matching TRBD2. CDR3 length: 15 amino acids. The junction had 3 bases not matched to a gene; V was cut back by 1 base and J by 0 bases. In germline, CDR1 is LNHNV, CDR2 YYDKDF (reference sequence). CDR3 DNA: TGTGCCACCAGCAGAGTCGGCGGGAGCTCCTACGAGCAGTACTTC. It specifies CATSRVGGSSYEQYF.

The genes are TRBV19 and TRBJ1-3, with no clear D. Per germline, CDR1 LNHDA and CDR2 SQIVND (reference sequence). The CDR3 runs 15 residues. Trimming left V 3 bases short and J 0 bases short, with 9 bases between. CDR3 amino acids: CASSIGGSSGNTIYF. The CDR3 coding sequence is TGTGCCAGTAGTATCGGAGGGAGCTCTGGAAACACCATATATTTT.

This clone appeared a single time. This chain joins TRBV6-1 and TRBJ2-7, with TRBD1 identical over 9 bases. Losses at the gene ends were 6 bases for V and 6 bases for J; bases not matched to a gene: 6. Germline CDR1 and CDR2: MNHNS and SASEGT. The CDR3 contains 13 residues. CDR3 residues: CASSLQGAGEQYF. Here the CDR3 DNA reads TGTGCCAGCAGCCTACAGGGGGCTGGCGAGCAGTACTTC.

The CDR3 loop reads CAISESTATGELFF. CDR3 DNA: TGTGCCATCAGTGAGTCGACGGCCACCGGGGAGCTGTTTTTT. This chain connects TRBV10-3 to TRBJ2-2; D is unresolved. The CDR3 has 14 residues. CDR1 is ENHRY, CDR2 SYGVKD, per germline. V gave up 0 bases and J gave up 4 bases, with 6 bases separating them.

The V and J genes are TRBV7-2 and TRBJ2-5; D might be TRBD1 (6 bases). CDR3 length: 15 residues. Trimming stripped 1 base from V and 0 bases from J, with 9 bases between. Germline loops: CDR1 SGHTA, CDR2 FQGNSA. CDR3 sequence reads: CASSLGQDNQETQYF. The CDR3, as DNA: TGTGCCAGCAGCTTAGGACAGGACAACCAAGAGACCCAGTACTTC.

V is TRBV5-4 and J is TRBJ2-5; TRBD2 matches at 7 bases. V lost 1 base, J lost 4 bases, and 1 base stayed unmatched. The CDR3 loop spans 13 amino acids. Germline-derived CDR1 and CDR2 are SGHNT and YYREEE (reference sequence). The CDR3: CASSLWGGETQYF. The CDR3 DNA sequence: TGTGCCAGCAGCTTGTGGGGGGGAGAGACCCAGTACTTC.